Each of the 30 T cell receptor beta chains below was sequenced from the same sample in a study of T cell responses to AZD1222 COVID-19 vaccine. Here immunoSEQ multiplex PCR was the method, and the copy in TCRdb shows in-frame clones only, minus some. The sample gives 130,000 or so clones, approximately 93% of which show up once; more than 0.8% is in the top ten. Sample: peripheral blood, taken on day 0 of MenACWY control vaccination. All receptors come from an adult in good health.

This rearrangement joins TRBV19 to TRBJ2-6; perhaps TRBD2 as D (5 bases). Trimming left V 3 bases short and J 0 bases short, with 9 bases between. Germline lookup yields CDR1 LNHDA and CDR2 SQIVND (reference sequence). The CDR3 totals 16 residues. The CDR3 loop reads CASSIGGSSGANVLTF. CDR3 nucleotides: TGTGCCAGTAGTATCGGAGGCAGCTCTGGGGCCAACGTCCTGACTTTC.

The chain employs TRBV7-2 and TRBJ1-3; perhaps TRBD1 as D (5 bases). This CDR3 has 15 residues. Between the trimmed V and J ends, which lost 1 base and 4 bases, there was a span of 11 bases. Per germline, CDR1 SGHTA and CDR2 FQGNSA. CDR3 sequence reads: CASSLGGGSGNTIYF. In DNA form, the CDR3 reads TGTGCCAGCAGCTTAGGCGGGGGGTCAGGAAACACCATATATTTT.

This chain links TRBV11-2 with TRBJ2-3; tentative D call: TRBD2 (6 bases). V was pared by 1 base and J by 1 base, with 9 bases between. The CDR3 covers 15 residues. The germline CDR1 and CDR2 sequences are SGHAT and FQNNGV. As DNA, the CDR3 is TGTGCCAGCAGCTTAGGGCGGGGCCGCACAGATACGCAGTATTTT. This codes for CASSLGRGRTDTQYF. Filled out from reference TRBV11-2 and TRBJ2-3, the complete variable domain reads EAGVAQSPRYKIIEKRQSVAFWCNPISGHATLYWYQQILGQGPKLLIQFQNNGVVDDSQLPKDRFSAERLKGVDSTLKIQPAKLEDSAVYLCASSLGRGRTDTQYFGPGTRLTVL.

This chain connects TRBV20-1 to TRBJ2-7, with 7 bases that match TRBD1. CDR3 length equals 14 residues. Germline V CDR1 and CDR2: DFQATT, SNEGSKA (reference sequence). V lost 3 bases and J lost 4; bases outside the gene matches: 9. Here the CDR3 reads CSASGGQQAYEQYF. CDR3 nucleotides: TGCAGTGCTAGTGGGGGACAGCAAGCATACGAGCAGTACTTC.

The V and J genes are TRBV4-2 and TRBJ1-1, with 8 bases aligning to TRBD1. Germline assignment: CDR1 LGHNA and CDR2 YNFKEQ. CDR3 length: 15 residues. V gave up 2 bases and J gave up 7 bases; unmatched junction bases: 9. The CDR3 protein is CASSQTPGGAFEAFF. CDR3 nucleotide sequence: TGTGCCAGCAGCCAAACCCCAGGGGGCGCGTTTGAAGCTTTCTTT.

The rearrangement joins TRBV10-3 to TRBJ2-1, with 9 nucleotides matching TRBD2. The germline gives CDR1 ENHRY, CDR2 SYGVKD. The CDR3 has 12 amino acids. The CDR3 protein is CGTSVSPREQFF. For the CDR3, the DNA is TGTGGGACTAGCGTCTCCCCCAGGGAGCAGTTCTTC.

This clone occurred once. This chain joins TRBV18 and TRBJ2-7; tentative D call: TRBD2 (6 bases). CDR1 is KGHSH, CDR2 LQKENI, per germline. The CDR3 contains 14 residues. Trimming cost V 3 bases and J 6 bases, with 15 bases left between them. CDR3 DNA sequence: TGTGCCAGCTCACCGAACGGGCGGGGCGGCGAGCAGTACTTC. This codes for CASSPNGRGGEQYF.

The rearrangement uses TRBV5-1 and TRBJ2-7; the match to TRBD1 covers 11 bases. The ends lost 4 bases at V and 0 bases at J; junction bases unmatched: 0. Looked up from germline, CDR1 is SGHRS and CDR2 is YFSETQ. The CDR3 is 14 amino acids. The CDR3 nucleotides are TGCGCCAGCAGCGGGACAGGGGGCTCCTACGAGCAGTACTTC. Its protein product is CASSGTGGSYEQYF.

The gene calls are TRBV10-3 and TRBJ1-1; 8 nucleotides line up with TRBD1. Germline CDR1 is ENHRY and CDR2 is SYGVKD. With V trimmed by 6 bases and J by 3 bases, 9 bases remained unmatched. This CDR3 is built from 15 residues. CDR3 nucleotides: TGTGCCATCAGACCTGGACAGGGAAGTCACACTGAAGCTTTCTTT. Its protein is CAIRPGQGSHTEAFF.

This chain links TRBV12-3 or TRBV12-4 with TRBJ2-1; TRBD1 matches at 7 bases. The CDR3 covers 12 residues. V lost 5 bases, J lost 12 bases, and 7 bases stayed unmatched. The CDR3 here is CASSRQGGGQFF. DNA for the CDR3: TGTGCCAGCAGTCGACAGGGCGGAGGGCAGTTCTTC.

The chain employs TRBV7-9 and TRBJ2-5; D remains ambiguous. CDR3 length: 13 amino acids. V lost 1 base to trimming and J lost 2 bases, with 5 bases between them. From germline, CDR1 is SEHNR and CDR2 FQNEAQ (reference sequence). CDR3 region: CASSLVWQETQYF. The CDR3 DNA sequence: TGTGCCAGCAGCTTAGTTTGGCAAGAGACCCAGTACTTC.

This chain joins TRBV2 and TRBJ2-7; perhaps D is TRBD1 or TRBD2 (5 bases each). CDR1 is SNHLY and CDR2 is FYNNEI in the germline V gene. Trimming left V 5 bases short and J 4 bases short, with 9 bases between. The length of the CDR3 is 12 residues. The CDR3 protein is CASSFEGYEQYF. CDR3 nucleotide sequence: TGTGCCAGCAGTTTCGAGGGGTACGAGCAGTACTTC.

The chain links TRBV2 to TRBJ1-1, with a weak D call TRBD1 (5 bases). Deletions cut 7 bases from V and 2 bases from J, with 14 bases between. The CDR3 has 14 amino acids. Germline CDR1 reads SNHLY; CDR2 reads FYNNEI. CDR3 nucleotide sequence: TGTGCCAGCACCTACCGGACACACAACACTGAAGCTTTCTTT. As protein: CASTYRTHNTEAFF.

The CDR3 sequence is CASSEVHPNSGNTIYF. The CDR3 bases are TGTGCCAGCAGCGAAGTTCATCCCAACTCTGGAAACACCATATATTTT. The chain is built from TRBV6-2 or TRBV6-3 and TRBJ1-3; D gene ambiguous. The length of the CDR3 is 16 residues. Trimming took off 6 bases at V and 0 bases at J, with 15 bases between the two ends. The germline gives CDR1 MNHEY, CDR2 SVGEGT.

J is TRBJ1-3 and V is TRBV19; D gene unclear. V lost 4 bases, J lost 0 bases, and 10 bases lay in between. Germline CDR1 and CDR2: LNHDA and SQIVND (reference sequence). This CDR3 spans 15 amino acids. Here the CDR3 DNA reads TGTGCCAGTAGTAATAGACTTTTCTCTGGAAACACCATATATTTT. Translated, it gives CASSNRLFSGNTIYF.

This chain links TRBV9 with TRBJ2-5, with D unclear. The CDR3 is made up of 13 amino acids. V was trimmed by 2 bases and J by 7 bases, leaving 12 bases between them. Germline CDR1 reads SGDLS; CDR2 reads YYNGEE. CDR3 amino acids: CASSVRDRATQYF. The CDR3 DNA sequence: TGTGCCAGCAGCGTGCGAGATCGGGCGACCCAGTACTTC.

The V gene is TRBV19, the J gene TRBJ2-1; D may be TRBD1 or TRBD2 (5 bases each). The CDR3 length is 14 residues. The germline V and J ends were trimmed by 2 bases and 8 bases, with 13 bases remaining between them. CDR1 is LNHDA, CDR2 SQIVND, per germline (reference sequence). The CDR3 DNA follows: TGTGCCAGTAGTATAAGGGACCAAGAAGATGAGCAGTTCTTC. It is translated as CASSIRDQEDEQFF.

The rearrangement uses TRBV6-5 and TRBJ1-5, with unresolved D. Looked up from germline, CDR1 is MNHEY and CDR2 is SVGAGI. The CDR3 extends over 15 amino acids. The V end was cut by 5 bases, the J end by 0 bases, with 11 bases between. The CDR3 spells CASSPSVYSNQPQHF. In nucleotides, the CDR3 is TGTGCCAGCAGTCCTTCAGTGTATAGCAATCAGCCCCAGCATTTT.

This clone was detected only once. The genes are TRBV7-2 and TRBJ1-1; TRBD1 might be the D (5 bases). CDR1 is SGHTA, CDR2 FQGNSA, per germline. The V end was cut by 4 bases, the J end by 0 bases, with 9 bases between. CDR3 length equals 14 residues. Here the CDR3 DNA reads TGTGCCAGCAGCTCGCAGACAGTGAACACTGAAGCTTTCTTT. Its protein product is CASSSQTVNTEAFF.

The chain recombines TRBV27 with TRBJ2-1; 7 bases are a match to TRBD1. Germline lookup yields CDR1 MNHEY and CDR2 SMNVEV (reference sequence). The V and J ends lost 3 bases and 9 bases, in that order; junction bases with no gene match: 8. The CDR3 is 14 residues long. The CDR3 region has the DNA TGTGCCAGCAGTTTTACAGGGGTGATAGGTGAGCAGTTCTTC. It yields the protein CASSFTGVIGEQFF.

The gene calls are TRBV2 and TRBJ2-5; D is undetermined. The V gene's germline CDR1 is SNHLY and CDR2 FYNNEI. Trimming shortened V by 4 bases and J by 5 bases, and 8 bases separated the two germline ends. This CDR3 has 12 residues. In nucleotides, the CDR3 is TGTGCCAGCAGTGTCCGCACGGAGACCCAGTACTTC. Translated, it gives CASSVRTETQYF.

The chain joins TRBV5-1 to TRBJ1-1, with D hard to call. The CDR3 is 17 residues long. Germline assignment: CDR1 SGHRS and CDR2 YFSETQ. Trimming stripped 4 bases from V and 0 bases from J, with 19 bases between. CDR3 in amino acids: CASSLSGERHLNTEAFF. CDR3 nucleotides: TGCGCCAGCAGCCTATCGGGAGAAAGGCACTTGAACACTGAAGCTTTCTTT.

This clone occurred once. This sequence joins TRBV5-1 and TRBJ2-3, with 7 bases lining up with TRBD1. The CDR3 sequence is 16 residues long. After removal of 0 bases from V and 4 bases from J, the junction contained 8 bases not matched to a gene. The V gene's germline CDR1 is SGHRS and CDR2 YFSETQ. CDR3 in amino acids: CASSLAPGGMADTQYF. The CDR3 bases are TGCGCCAGCAGCTTGGCCCCAGGGGGTATGGCAGATACGCAGTATTTT. Looking up the rest from reference TRBV5-1 and TRBJ2-3 gives the full variable domain: KAGVTQTPRYLIKTRGQQVTLSCSPISGHRSVSWYQQTPGQGLQFLFEYFSETQRNKGNFPGRFSGRQFSNSRSEMNVSTLELGDSALYLCASSLAPGGMADTQYFGPGTRLTVL.

The J gene is TRBJ1-1, the V gene TRBV6-5, with D hard to call. The CDR3 runs to 12 residues. Germline V gene data show CDR1 as MNHEY and CDR2 as SVGAGI. Trimming removed 8 bases at V and 1 base at J, with 8 bases between. In DNA form, the CDR3 reads TGTGCCAGCTTAAGTAAGAACACTGAAGCTTTCTTT. Its protein product is CASLSKNTEAFF.

The V and J genes are TRBV13 and TRBJ1-6, with D perhaps TRBD1 (6 bases). V shed 7 bases and J shed 3 bases, with 13 bases lying between them. Germline CDR1 is PRHDT and CDR2 is FYEKMQ (reference sequence). The CDR3 has 15 residues. The CDR3 DNA reads as TGTGCCAGCACCCAAGGGGGAAACTATAATTCACCCCTCCACTTT. This encodes CASTQGGNYNSPLHF. Full variable domain (outside the CDR3, taken from reference TRBV13 and TRBJ1-6): AAGVIQSPRHLIKEKRETATLKCYPIPRHDTVYWYQQGPGQDPQFLISFYEKMQSDKGSIPDRFSAQQFSDYHSELNMSSLELGDSALYFCASTQGGNYNSPLHFGNGTRLTVT.

The V gene is TRBV4-1, the J gene TRBJ1-2; TRBD1 aligns across 7 bases. This CDR3 spans 13 amino acids. Trimming cost V 5 bases and J 3 bases; bases outside gene matches: 3. The germline CDR1 and CDR2 sequences are MGHRA and YSYEKL. The CDR3, as DNA: TGCGCCAGCAGCATAGGGACAGACTATGGCTACACCTTC. Translating it yields CASSIGTDYGYTF.

The V and J genes are TRBV3-1 (or the pseudogene TRBV3-2) and TRBJ2-1; D is undetermined. The V gene lost 4 bases and the J gene lost 2 bases, with 12 bases spanning the gap. The CDR3 has 15 residues. Germline V gives CDR1 LGHDT, CDR2 YNNKEL (reference sequence). The CDR3 bases are TGTGCCAGCAGCCCCCGGCCGACCCCCTACAATGAGCAGTTCTTC. It codes for CASSPRPTPYNEQFF.

The chain carries TRBV7-8 and TRBJ2-1; 9 bases are a match to TRBD1. From germline, CDR1 is SGHVS and CDR2 FQNEAQ. The V gene end was trimmed by 3 bases and the J gene end by 2 bases; junction bases not matched to a gene: 5. CDR3 length: 16 amino acids. DNA of the CDR3: TGTGCCAGCAGCTTTTCCGGGACAGGGACCTACAATGAGCAGTTCTTC. Translation: CASSFSGTGTYNEQFF.

The genes are TRBV7-6 and TRBJ2-1; no clear D gene. Germline V lookup: CDR1 SGHVS, CDR2 FNYEAQ. The V gene lost 4 bases and the J gene lost 2 bases, with 12 bases spanning the gap. The CDR3 has 15 amino acids. The CDR3 coding sequence is TGTGCCAGCAGCTCAACCGTCGAGGCCTACAATGAGCAGTTCTTC. This sequence encodes CASSSTVEAYNEQFF.

The chain links TRBV2 to TRBJ2-7; D not resolved. The germline V gene has CDR1 SNHLY and CDR2 FYNNEI. The CDR3 totals 11 residues. V was cut by 6 bases and J by 4 bases, with 7 bases left in between. CDR3 sequence reads: CASSYWYEQYF. The CDR3 DNA reads as TGTGCCAGCAGCTATTGGTACGAGCAGTACTTC.